This entry is about one T cell receptor (beta chain). The sample is drawn from a study of OX40 agonist ivuxolimab in advanced cancers. Repertoires were generated with immunoSEQ multiplex PCR, while TCRdb's copy carries only in-frame clones and drops some. The profile covers tens of thousands of clones, with about 78% appearing a single time and roughly 2% taken by the ten largest. The ends lost 4 bases at V and 4 bases at J; junction bases unmatched: 5. This CDR3 is 14 amino acids long. The germline V gene encodes CDR1 SGHNT and CDR2 YYREEE (reference sequence). This rearrangement joins TRBV5-4 to TRBJ1-1; 9 bases match TRBD1. The receptor comes from an adult with an advanced solid tumor such as melanoma, head and neck, liver or kidney cancer. Sequences were derived from CD4+ or CD8+ T cells sorted from blood, sampled in a trial of the OX40 agonist ivuxolimab. CDR3 sequence reads: CASSLRDRATEAFF. The CDR3 region has the DNA TGTGCCAGCAGCCTAAGGGACAGGGCCACTGAAGCTTTCTTT.